The source of this T cell receptor beta chain is a study of blood T cell repertoires in COVID-19. Losses at the gene ends were 9 bases for V and 0 bases for J; bases not matched to a gene: 7. CDR1 and CDR2 (germline): ENHRY, SYGVKD. The CDR3 covers 14 residues. Measured with immunoSEQ multiplex PCR; TCRdb has only the in-frame clones, and not every one. The table has approximately 300,000 clones, approximately 89% seen once. The receptor comes from a woman younger than 45 with COVID-19, enrolled during active disease. The chain links TRBV10-3 to TRBJ1-1; 7 bases map to TRBD1. The material sequenced was peripheral blood. The CDR3 nucleotides read TGTGCCATAAAACCGACAGGGATGAACACTGAAGCTTTCTTT. Its translation: CAIKPTGMNTEAFF.